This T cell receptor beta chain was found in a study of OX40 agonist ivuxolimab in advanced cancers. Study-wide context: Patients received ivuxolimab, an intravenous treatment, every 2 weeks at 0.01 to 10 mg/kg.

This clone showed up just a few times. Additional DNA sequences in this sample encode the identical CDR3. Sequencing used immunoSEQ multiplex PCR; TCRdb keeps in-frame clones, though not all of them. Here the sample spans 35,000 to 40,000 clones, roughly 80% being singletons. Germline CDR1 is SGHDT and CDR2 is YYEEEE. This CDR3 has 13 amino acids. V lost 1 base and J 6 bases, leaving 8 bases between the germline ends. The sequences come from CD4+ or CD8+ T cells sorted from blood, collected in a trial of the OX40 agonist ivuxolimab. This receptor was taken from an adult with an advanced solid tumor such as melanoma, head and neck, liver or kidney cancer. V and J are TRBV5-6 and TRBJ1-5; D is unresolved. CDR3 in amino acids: CASSLLAGQPQHF. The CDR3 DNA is TGTGCCAGCAGCTTGTTGGCAGGTCAGCCCCAGCATTTT. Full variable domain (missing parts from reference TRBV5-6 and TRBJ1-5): DAGVTQSPTHLIKTRGQQVTLRCSPKSGHDTVSWYQQALGQGPQFIFQYYEEEERQRGNFPDRFSGHQFPNYSSELNVNALLLGDSALYLCASSLLAGQPQHFGDGTRLSIL.